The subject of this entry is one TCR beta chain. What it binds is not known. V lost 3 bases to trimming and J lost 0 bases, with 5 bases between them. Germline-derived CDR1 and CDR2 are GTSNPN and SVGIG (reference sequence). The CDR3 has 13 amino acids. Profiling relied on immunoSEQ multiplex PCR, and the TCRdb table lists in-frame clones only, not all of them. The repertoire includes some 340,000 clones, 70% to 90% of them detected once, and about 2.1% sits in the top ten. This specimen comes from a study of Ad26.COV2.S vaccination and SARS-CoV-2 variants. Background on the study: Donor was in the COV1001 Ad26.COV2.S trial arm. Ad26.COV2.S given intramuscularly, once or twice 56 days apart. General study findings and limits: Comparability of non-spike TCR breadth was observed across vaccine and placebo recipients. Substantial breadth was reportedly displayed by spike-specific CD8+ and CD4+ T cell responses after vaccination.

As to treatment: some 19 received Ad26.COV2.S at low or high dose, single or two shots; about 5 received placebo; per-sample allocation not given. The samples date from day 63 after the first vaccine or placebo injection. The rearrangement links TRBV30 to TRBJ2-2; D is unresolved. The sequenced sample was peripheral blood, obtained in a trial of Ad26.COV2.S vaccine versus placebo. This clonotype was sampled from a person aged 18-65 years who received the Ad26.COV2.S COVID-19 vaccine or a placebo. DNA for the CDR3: TGTGCCTGGAGGCCCACGAACACCGGGGAGCTGTTTTTT. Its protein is CAWRPTNTGELFF.